Listed here are 19 T cell receptor beta chains from one sample, sequenced in a study of CD8 T cells in ankylosing spondylitis. TCRdb processed the 5' RACE reads anew with MiXCR; each CDR3 protein has one entry. The profile covers 300,000 to 400,000 distinct CDR3 sequences, with under 15% appearing a single time and around 1% taken by the ten largest. The specimen sequenced was blood, either unsorted or a sorted T cell fraction (not recorded which). The receptors were gathered from a male donor with ankylosing spondylitis or in good health (not recorded which).

In its sample, this clonotype was seen many times. CDR3: CASSHEGGNTEAFF. In DNA, the CDR3 is TGCGCCAGCAGCCATGAGGGAGGAAACACTGAAGCTTTCTTT. The gene calls are TRBV4-1 and TRBJ1-1; D ambiguous. The CDR3 is 14 amino acids. V lost 3 bases and J 2 bases, leaving 10 bases between the germline ends. The germline CDR1 and CDR2 sequences are MGHRA and YSYEKL.

This clonotype was counted only a few times. The rearrangement uses TRBV5-1 and TRBJ2-4; TRBD1 matches at 12 bases. This CDR3 has 18 amino acids. Trimming took 4 bases from V and 7 from J; bases not matched to a gene: 15. In germline, CDR1 is SGHRS, CDR2 YFSETQ. The CDR3 DNA reads as TGCGCCAGCAGCCCGCTTTGGCCCCGGGACAGGGGGCAGAACATTCAGTACTTC. Amino acid sequence: CASSPLWPRDRGQNIQYF.

This clonotype was seen a few times. The V gene is TRBV10-3, the J gene TRBJ1-2; the D gene is possibly TRBD1 (5 bases). This CDR3 spans 16 amino acids. Deletions cut 3 bases from V and 2 bases from J, with 16 bases between. Germline V gene data show CDR1 as ENHRY and CDR2 as SYGVKD. Written as DNA, the CDR3 is TGTGCCATCAGTGATCAGGGAGGCGGTGGCAACTATGGCTACACCTTC. Translating gives CAISDQGGGGNYGYTF.

This rearrangement joins TRBV5-1 to TRBJ2-3; 13 nucleotides line up with TRBD2. This CDR3 contains 16 residues. V was pared by 4 bases and J by 6 bases, with 8 bases of the junction left unmatched. The germline CDR1 and CDR2 sequences are SGHRS and YFSETQ. CDR3 protein: CASSPTGLAGMDTQYF. CDR3 coding DNA: TGCGCCAGCAGCCCGACGGGACTAGCGGGAATGGATACGCAGTATTTT.

The sample holds many counts of this clonotype. The germline gene is not matched at one end of the junction; a read error may be the cause. The V call is TRBV5-1, the J call TRBJ2-7; the D is unclear. The CDR3 runs 11 residues. CDR1 and CDR2 (germline): SGHRS, YFSETQ. The CDR3 coding sequence is TGTGCCAGCAGTGGGGCCTACGAGCAGTACTTC. It yields the protein CASSGAYEQYF.

V gene TRBV12-3 or TRBV12-4 combines with J gene TRBJ2-3; 9 nucleotides match TRBD2. This CDR3 contains 14 residues. V shed 5 bases, J shed 9 bases, and the junction held 9 bases outside the gene matches. CDR3 DNA: TGTGCCAGCAGTCCGGGGACTAGCATCGACACGCAGTATTTT. It yields the protein CASSPGTSIDTQYF.

This clonotype was recorded a few times. The chain links TRBV7-9 to TRBJ2-1, with D possibly matching TRBD2 (6 bases). The CDR3 covers 14 residues. The V gene's germline CDR1 is SEHNR and CDR2 FQNEAQ (reference sequence). V lost 6 bases and J 8 bases, leaving 17 bases between the germline ends. CDR3 DNA sequence: TGTGCCAGCAGTCGGGGAGGTCTTGTCTATGAGCAGTTCTTC. It is translated as CASSRGGLVYEQFF.

V gene TRBV11-2 combines with J gene TRBJ2-1, with TRBD2 identical over 9 bases. Germline CDR1 reads SGHAT; CDR2 reads FQNNGV. This CDR3 contains 13 residues. Trimming cost V 3 bases and J 12 bases; bases outside gene matches: 6. The CDR3 sequence: CASSFDTSGRQFF. CDR3 nucleotides: TGTGCCAGCAGCTTCGACACTAGCGGGCGGCAGTTCTTC. The whole variable domain, remainder taken from reference TRBV11-2 and TRBJ2-1, is EAGVAQSPRYKIIEKRQSVAFWCNPISGHATLYWYQQILGQGPKLLIQFQNNGVVDDSQLPKDRFSAERLKGVDSTLKIQPAKLEDSAVYLCASSFDTSGRQFFGPGTRLTVL.

A few counts support this clonotype. One end of the junction does not line up with germline, which may come from a read error. The chain joins TRBV3-1 to TRBJ1-6, with a tentative D call TRBD1 (5 bases). The CDR3 runs to 12 residues. From germline, CDR1 is LGHDT and CDR2 YNNKEL (reference sequence). CDR3 sequence: CASSQEGRHLSF. CDR3 nucleotide sequence: TGTGCCAGCAGCCAAGAGGGACGACACCTCTCGTTT. The full variable domain, with the rest looked up from reference TRBV3-1 and TRBJ1-6, is DTAVSQTPKYLVTQMGNDKSIKCEQNLGHDTMYWYKQDSKKFLKIMFSYNNKELIINETVPNRFSPKSPDKAHLNLHINSLELGDSAVYFCASSQEGRHLSFGNGTRLTVT.

This chain joins TRBV9 and TRBJ1-5; no reliable D call. CDR1 and CDR2 (germline): SGDLS, YYNGEE. The CDR3 sequence is 15 residues long. The germline V and J ends were trimmed by 0 bases and 0 bases, with 7 bases remaining between them. CDR3 nucleotides: TGTGCCAGCAGCGTAGACCCATCTAGCAATCAGCCCCAGCATTTT. Translated: CASSVDPSSNQPQHF.

This clonotype appeared many times. The chain employs TRBV5-1 and TRBJ2-5, with TRBD2 as a possible D gene (7 bases). CDR3 size: 15 residues. The germline V gene encodes CDR1 SGHRS and CDR2 YFSETQ. The ends were cut back, 4 bases at V and 4 bases at J, with 17 bases in the middle. Here the CDR3 DNA reads TGCGCCAGCAGCGCGGGGGCAAGTGGATCAGAGACCCAGTACTTC. It codes for CASSAGASGSETQYF.

This clonotype occurred a few times. CDR3: CASSLLRGVHGNQPQHF. CDR3 DNA: TGTGCCAGCAGCCTTCTCCGAGGAGTGCATGGCAATCAGCCCCAGCATTTT. The V and J genes are TRBV5-6 and TRBJ1-5; D not resolved. The germline V and J ends were trimmed by 4 bases and 2 bases, with 19 bases remaining between them. Germline V lookup: CDR1 SGHDT, CDR2 YYEEEE. This CDR3 is built from 17 residues.

The chain combines TRBV5-5 with TRBJ2-1; D is ambiguous. Germline assignment: CDR1 SGHKS and CDR2 YYEKEE (reference sequence). Trimming left V 2 bases short and J 10 bases short, with 16 bases between. The CDR3 contains 14 residues. The CDR3 is CASSFNGALGEQFF. For the CDR3, the DNA is TGTGCCAGCAGCTTTAACGGCGCCCTCGGGGAGCAGTTCTTC.

In its sample, this clonotype was seen a few times. This chain joins TRBV10-2 and TRBJ2-5; D gene uncertain. Germline loops: CDR1 WSHSY, CDR2 SAAADI. The germline V and J ends were trimmed by 0 bases and 2 bases, with 7 bases remaining between them. This CDR3 contains 14 residues. CDR3 amino acids: CASSESFGQETQYF. The DNA of the CDR3 is TGCGCCAGCAGTGAGTCGTTCGGGCAAGAGACCCAGTACTTC.

The chain recombines TRBV20-1 with TRBJ2-7; D tentatively fits TRBD1 or TRBD2 (5 bases each). The germline gives CDR1 DFQATT, CDR2 SNEGSKA (reference sequence). V shed 4 bases and J shed 3 bases, with 19 bases lying between them. The CDR3 runs 15 residues. CDR3 protein: CSAKERGDGGYEQYF. The CDR3 DNA sequence: TGCAGTGCTAAGGAACGTGGGGACGGAGGCTACGAGCAGTACTTC.

This clonotype was seen more than once but under ten times. The chain combines TRBV7-9 with TRBJ2-3; D gene uncertain. Germline loops: CDR1 SEHNR, CDR2 FQNEAQ (reference sequence). Trimming removed 5 bases at V and 2 bases at J, with 5 bases between. There are 12 residues in the CDR3. In DNA form, the CDR3 reads TGTGCCAGCAGCCACCCCACAGATACGCAGTATTTT. Amino acids: CASSHPTDTQYF. Variable domain in full (rest from reference TRBV7-9 and TRBJ2-3): DTGVSQNPRHKITKRGQNVTFRCDPISEHNRLYWYRQTLGQGPEFLTYFQNEAQLEKSRLLSDRFSAERPKGSFSTLEIQRTEQGDSAMYLCASSHPTDTQYFGPGTRLTVL.

The CDR3, as DNA: TGTGCCAGCAGTTTACAGGGGACAGGGTTTTTTTCGGGTTACTACGAGCAGTACTTC. It translates to CASSLQGTGFFSGYYEQYF. This rearrangement joins TRBV27 to TRBJ2-7, with TRBD1 matching 9 bases. Losses at the gene ends were 2 bases for V and 3 bases for J; bases not matched to a gene: 17. Germline assignment: CDR1 MNHEY and CDR2 SMNVEV (reference sequence). The CDR3 extends over 19 amino acids.

J is TRBJ2-1 and V is TRBV5-6; 8 positions agree with TRBD2. Germline trimming cut 5 bases from V and 6 bases from J; bases unmatched to any gene: 10. Germline CDR1 reads SGHDT; CDR2 reads YYEEEE. The CDR3 is made up of 15 amino acids. CDR3 nucleotide sequence: TGTGCCAGCAGGGTAACCGGGACTAGTACCAATGAGCAGTTCTTC. This gives the protein CASRVTGTSTNEQFF.

The genes are TRBV3-1 and TRBJ2-5; D perhaps matches TRBD2 (6 bases). Germline V gene data show CDR1 as LGHDT and CDR2 as YNNKEL (reference sequence). V was trimmed by 1 base and J by 4 bases, leaving 10 bases between them. The CDR3 is 14 amino acids. In DNA form, the CDR3 reads TGTGCCAGCAGCCAAGTACGGCGGGGAGAGACCCAGTACTTC. This sequence encodes CASSQVRRGETQYF.